This section outlines one T cell receptor (beta chain) sequence together with its context. The sample holds a few counts of this clone. No cognate antigen has been identified for it. No clone much larger than this one lies a single base away; base qualities are absent. From its cysteine to its phenylalanine, the CDR3 spans 13 amino acids. Just CDR3 DNA is preserved here, 39 bases in frame from base 1. The germline V gene specifies SGHRS as CDR1 and YFSETQ as CDR2. V is pared back by 4 bases and J by 1 base, with 7 bases lying between the germline termini. This record belongs to a study of CD8+ T cells in alopecia areata (dated by TCRdb to the late 2010s). Regarding the research as a whole: The treated patients, all with moderate-to-severe alopecia areata, were enrolled in an open-label pilot trial of oral tofacitinib given at 5 to 10 mg twice daily. Patients received tofacitinib for 6 to 18 months and were then followed off drug for 6 months to check for delayed response and recurrence. In both human patients and the C3H/HeJ mouse model, the study applied high-throughput TCRbeta sequencing to look at T cell clonal expansion in alopecia areata. On the human side, TCRbeta sequencing was run on scalp tissue and on sorted CD4+ and CD8+ peripheral blood T cells from healthy controls and from alopecia areata patients with either patchy or totalis/universalis disease. Biopsies were taken from tofacitinib-treated patients at baseline and again at 4 and 24 weeks into treatment, and several of those patients also had a later scalp biopsy. Scalp clonality was compared among normal scalp (n=4), patchy alopecia areata scalp (n=8), and alopecia totalis/universalis scalp (n=8). RNA was obtained with the PAXgene miRNA kit for fixed scalp, the miRNeasy kit for PBMCs, and the RNeasy kit for mouse skin. Amplification of TCRbeta CDR3 regions was done by immunoSEQ multiplex PCR using 35 Vbeta forward primers and 13 Jbeta reverse primers.

Study-wide conclusions, independent of this receptor: Unlike mouse skin, which is dominated by gammadelta T cells, normal human skin has resident alphabeta T cells that are also sequenced, and this complicates analysis of the scalp TCR repertoire. Compared with mice, TCR sequences shared between patients were less clear, possibly partly because of HLA diversity across the patient population. Compared with normal scalp, lesional scalp had higher clonality and more expanded CD8+ clones, particularly in alopecia totalis/universalis, a pattern that suggests antigenic drive.

Libraries were made using the immunoSEQ multiplex PCR assay. For TCR sequencing, RNA was extracted from every sample and reverse transcribed into cDNA to serve as template. SuperScript III was used for first-strand cDNA synthesis, primed with a 2:1 mix of oligo-dT and random hexamers. Amplification bias was assessed with a synthetic immune receptor repertoire, and residual bias was removed computationally. Regarding the original processing steps: Raw reads were preprocessed to remove errors, and CDR3 was defined by IMGT conventions from the conserved cysteine to phenylalanine. Clonality was calculated as 1 minus Shannon entropy normalized by log2 of the number of productive unique TCRs. CD4 or CD8 identity of scalp clones was inferred by cross-referencing scalp TCRbeta sequences with sorted blood CD4 and CD8 repertoires. Held by TCRdb, this immuneACCESS table contains in-frame sequences only and omits some clones. Under half of the omission traces to an unresolved V gene where checked; the cause of the rest is unknown. Clonal size and the V and J genes are those of that table, whereas D and trimming came from the DNA. This sample holds 80,000 to 100,000 clones; roughly 41% were observed only once. 1% to 1.5% of the sample belongs to the ten largest clones.

Lesional scalp punch biopsies and peripheral blood were obtained from alopecia areata patients. PBMCs were isolated by density centrifugation and stained for CD3, CD4 and CD8, and CD4+ and CD8+ T cells were sorted on a FACSAria. This chain is built from TRBV5-1 and TRBJ2-3; the D gene assignment is ambiguous. Sequenced: CD4+ T cells sorted from blood. The sequence came from a human donor with alopecia areata. The sequenced DNA: TGCGCCAGCAGCAGTAGGGGCACAGATACGCAGTATTTT. This is translated as CASSSRGTDTQYF.